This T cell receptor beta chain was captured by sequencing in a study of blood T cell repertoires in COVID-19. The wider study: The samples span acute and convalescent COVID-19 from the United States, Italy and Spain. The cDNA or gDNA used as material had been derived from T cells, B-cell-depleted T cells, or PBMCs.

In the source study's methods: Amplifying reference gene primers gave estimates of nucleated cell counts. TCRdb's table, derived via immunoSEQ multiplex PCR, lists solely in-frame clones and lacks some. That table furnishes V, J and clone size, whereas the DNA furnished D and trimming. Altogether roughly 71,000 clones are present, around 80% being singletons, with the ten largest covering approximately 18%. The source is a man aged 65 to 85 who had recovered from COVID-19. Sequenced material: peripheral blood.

CDR3 in amino acids: CACGYRGNEQFF. The DNA of the CDR3 is TGTGCCTGCGGATACAGGGGCAATGAGCAGTTCTTC. J is TRBJ2-1 and V is TRBV30, with 7 bases that match TRBD1. CDR1 and CDR2 from the germline V gene are GTSNPN and SVGIG (reference sequence). The CDR3 loop spans 12 amino acids. Trimming at V came to 6 bases and at J to 6 bases, leaving 5 bases not matched to a gene.